This TCR beta chain was recovered during a study of blood T cell repertoires in COVID-19. Study-level information: From the United States, Italy and Spain came samples of acute and convalescent COVID-19.

Under the authors' procedure: Amplified reference gene primers provided the basis for estimating nucleated cell counts. Only in-frame clones appear in the TCRdb table, and some are missing; sequencing was by immunoSEQ multiplex PCR. That table gives V, J and clone size, and the DNA gave D and trimming. The repertoire holds a few hundred thousand clones, with 80% to 90% as singletons. Participants were aged about 18 to 90 years from about 25 US areas. The sample was PBMCs or T cells enriched from blood (not recorded which). The TCR comes from a woman in her 40s with acute COVID-19.

This chain's CDR3 is CATSDSIGGATEAFF. The DNA of the CDR3 is TGTGCCACCAGTGACTCCATCGGGGGGGCCACTGAAGCTTTCTTT. The rearrangement uses TRBV24-1 and TRBJ1-1, with D maybe TRBD1 (6 bases). There are 15 residues in the CDR3. The V and J ends lost 4 bases and 4 bases respectively, with 15 bases between them. CDR1 is KGHDR and CDR2 is SFDVKD in the germline V gene.